The rows below give T cell receptor beta chains drawn from one sample of a study of Graves' ophthalmopathy and Graves' hyperthyroidism. Each CDR3 protein gets one entry after TCRdb re-called the multiplex PCR reads with MiXCR. This sample has roughly 1.1 million distinct CDR3 sequences, with less than 45% found just once. Sequenced input: peripheral blood or thyroid tissue (not recorded which). These receptors were obtained from an adult man with Graves' hyperthyroidism. Both conserved end residues are part of each CDR3. Each record gives: D gene, V gene, clone size, J gene, CDR3 protein, CDR3 DNA. A D gene is named only where the DNA matches it firmly. Clone sizes are given selectively: once, few, many, or a class where the clone is expanded.

D: -
V: TRBV24-1
size: many
J: TRBJ2-5
CDR3: CATSGGKDGPTETQYF
DNA: TGTGCCACCAGTGGGGGGAAGGACGGGCCTACAGAGACCCAGTACTTC

D: TRBD2
V: TRBV6-5
size: few
J: TRBJ2-7
CDR3: CASSHLSGGWEDEQYF
DNA: TGTGCCAGCAGCCACCTTAGCGGGGGGTGGGAAGACGAGCAGTACTTC

D: -
V: TRBV29-1
size: many
J: TRBJ2-7
CDR3: CSVALDSFYEQYF
DNA: TGCAGCGTTGCCCTGGACAGTTTCTACGAGCAGTACTTC

D: TRBD1
V: TRBV29-1
size: -
J: TRBJ1-4
CDR3: CSVATGTGASGEKLFF
DNA: TGCAGCGTTGCTACCGGGACAGGGGCCTCGGGGGAAAAACTGTTTTTT

D: TRBD1
V: TRBV20-1
size: few
J: TRBJ1-4
CDR3: CSAREGTGSNEKLFF
DNA: TGCAGTGCTAGAGAAGGGACAGGGTCTAATGAAAAACTGTTTTTT

D: TRBD2
V: TRBV29-1
size: once
J: TRBJ2-5
CDR3: CSVEATSGGPQETQYF
DNA: TGCAGCGTTGAAGCCACTAGCGGGGGCCCTCAAGAGACCCAGTACTTC

D: TRBD1
V: TRBV10-3
size: -
J: TRBJ2-7
CDR3: CASSKLGQVNEQYF
DNA: TGTGCCAGCAGTAAACTAGGACAGGTTAACGAGCAGTACTTC

D: -
V: TRBV5-5
size: few
J: TRBJ1-5
CDR3: CASSPAGVAGIEPQHF
DNA: TGTGCCAGCAGCCCTGCCGGCGTTGCGGGGATCGAGCCCCAGCATTTT

D: -
V: TRBV29-1
size: many
J: TRBJ1-2
CDR3: CSVEVQYYGYTF
DNA: TGCAGCGTTGAAGTGCAGTACTATGGCTACACCTTC

D: TRBD1
V: TRBV4-3
size: many
J: TRBJ2-7
CDR3: CASSQDWTGGYEQYF
DNA: TGCGCCAGCAGCCAAGATTGGACAGGGGGCTACGAGCAGTACTTC

D: -
V: TRBV9
size: -
J: TRBJ1-3
CDR3: CASSVDGGDSGNTIYF
DNA: TGTGCCAGCAGCGTAGACGGGGGCGACTCTGGAAACACCATATATTTT

D: TRBD1
V: TRBV11-3
size: -
J: TRBJ2-2
CDR3: CASSQVPGDREYTGELFF
DNA: TGCGCCAGCAGCCAAGTCCCGGGCGACAGGGAATACACCGGGGAGCTGTTTTTT

D: -
V: TRBV20-1
size: few
J: TRBJ1-6
CDR3: CSASLTLGVNSPLHF
DNA: TGCAGTGCTAGCTTGACCCTAGGGGTCAATTCACCCCTCCACTTT

D: -
V: TRBV5-1
size: many
J: TRBJ1-4
CDR3: CASSLSGRRELGKLFF
DNA: TGCGCCAGCAGCTTGTCGGGTCGCAGGGAACTAGGAAAACTGTTTTTT

D: -
V: TRBV4-3
size: -
J: TRBJ1-5
CDR3: CASSQDRQGPQHF
DNA: TGCGCCAGCAGCCAAGATCGGCAGGGCCCCCAGCATTTT

D: -
V: TRBV27
size: -
J: TRBJ2-5
CDR3: CASSNPRRQETQYF
DNA: TGTGCCAGCAGTAACCCTCGTCGCCAAGAGACCCAGTACTTC

D: -
V: TRBV15
size: -
J: TRBJ1-1
CDR3: CATSRGAMNTEAFF
DNA: TGTGCCACCAGCCGCGGGGCCATGAACACTGAAGCTTTCTTT

D: -
V: TRBV7-2
size: many
J: TRBJ2-5
CDR3: CASSLVGTQYF
DNA: TGTGCCAGCAGCTTAGTAGGGACCCAGTACTTC

D: TRBD1
V: TRBV29-1
size: -
J: TRBJ1-2
CDR3: CSVAGTAYGYTF
DNA: TGCAGCGTTGCCGGGACAGCCTATGGCTACACCTTC

D: -
V: TRBV10-3
size: -
J: TRBJ1-1
CDR3: CAISESVISAGTGEAFF
DNA: TGTGCCATCAGTGAATCGGTAATCTCAGCGGGGACGGGAGAAGCTTTCTTT

D: -
V: TRBV4-3
size: many
J: TRBJ2-7
CDR3: CASSQDRRAYEQYF
DNA: TGCGCCAGCAGCCAAGATCGAAGGGCTTACGAGCAGTACTTC

D: TRBD1
V: TRBV25-1
size: -
J: TRBJ2-3
CDR3: CASSHFYRGWDTQYF
DNA: TGTGCCAGCAGCCATTTTTACAGGGGATGGGATACGCAGTATTTT

D: -
V: TRBV19
size: -
J: TRBJ2-7
CDR3: CASRTQGRSEQYF
DNA: TGTGCCAGTAGAACACAGGGTCGGTCCGAGCAGTACTTC

D: -
V: TRBV10-3
size: -
J: TRBJ1-6
CDR3: CAIRAGTTYSPLHF
DNA: TGTGCCATCAGAGCCGGGACGACCTATTCACCCCTCCACTTT

D: -
V: TRBV2
size: -
J: TRBJ1-1
CDR3: CASSVGERTEAFF
DNA: TGTGCCAGCAGTGTGGGAGAGAGGACTGAAGCTTTCTTT

D: -
V: TRBV11-2
size: many
J: TRBJ1-5
CDR3: CASSSQGNNQPQHF
DNA: TGTGCCAGCAGCTCCCAAGGGAACAATCAGCCCCAGCATTTT

D: -
V: TRBV29-1
size: many
J: TRBJ1-2
CDR3: CSAQRDTANYGYTF
DNA: TGCAGCGCCCAGAGGGACACCGCTAACTATGGCTACACCTTC

D: -
V: TRBV19
size: -
J: TRBJ1-1
CDR3: CASTPNVGTQGEAFF
DNA: TGTGCCAGTACTCCGAACGTCGGGACCCAGGGTGAAGCTTTCTTT

D: -
V: TRBV7-9
size: many
J: TRBJ1-4
CDR3: CASSLGSWSEKLFF
DNA: TGTGCCAGCAGCTTAGGGTCCTGGAGTGAAAAACTGTTTTTT

D: TRBD1
V: TRBV7-2
size: -
J: TRBJ1-2
CDR3: CASSKGQVLGGYTF
DNA: TGTGCCAGCAGCAAGGGACAGGTGTTGGGTGGCTACACCTTC

D: -
V: TRBV5-1
size: -
J: TRBJ2-7
CDR3: CASSLEGRSGEQYF
DNA: TGCGCCAGCAGCTTGGAGGGTAGGTCGGGGGAGCAGTACTTC

D: TRBD1
V: TRBV2
size: -
J: TRBJ1-2
CDR3: CASKPRGQGRGYTF
DNA: TGTGCCAGCAAACCCAGGGGACAGGGCCGTGGCTACACCTTC

D: TRBD2
V: TRBV7-9
size: once
J: TRBJ2-7
CDR3: CASSLLSSGRAYEQYF
DNA: TGTGCCAGCAGCTTACTTTCTAGCGGGAGGGCTTACGAGCAGTACTTC

D: TRBD2
V: TRBV25-1
size: many
J: TRBJ2-5
CDR3: CASSFSGGGETQYF
DNA: TGTGCCAGCTCCTTCAGCGGGGGAGGAGAGACCCAGTACTTC

D: -
V: TRBV29-1
size: once
J: TRBJ2-7
CDR3: CSSRLGGDNEQYF
DNA: TGCAGCAGTAGACTAGGTGGGGATAACGAGCAGTACTTC

D: -
V: TRBV3-1
size: few
J: TRBJ2-7
CDR3: CASSRRTTAYEQYF
DNA: TGTGCCAGCAGCCGAAGGACAACGGCCTACGAGCAGTACTTC

D: TRBD2
V: TRBV7-2
size: -
J: TRBJ2-2
CDR3: CASSSASGGRGTGELFF
DNA: TGTGCCAGCAGCTCAGCTAGCGGGGGGCGAGGGACCGGGGAGCTGTTTTTT

D: -
V: TRBV6-2/TRBV6-3
size: few
J: TRBJ2-7
CDR3: CASRPRARGRIYEQYF
DNA: TGTGCCAGCAGACCCCGGGCGAGAGGTCGGATCTACGAGCAGTACTTC

D: -
V: TRBV12-3/TRBV12-4
size: -
J: TRBJ1-4
CDR3: CASSFFEKLFF
DNA: TGTGCCAGCAGTTTTTTTGAAAAACTGTTTTTT

D: -
V: TRBV7-9
size: many
J: TRBJ1-2
CDR3: CASSSTGTPSYGYTF
DNA: TGTGCCAGCAGTTCCACCGGGACACCGTCCTATGGCTACACCTTC

D: TRBD1
V: TRBV7-9
size: many
J: TRBJ1-2
CDR3: CASSSNQGGHYGYTF
DNA: TGTGCCAGCAGCTCAAACCAGGGGGGCCACTATGGCTACACCTTC

D: -
V: TRBV27
size: -
J: TRBJ1-2
CDR3: CASSPRGVTGIYGYTF
DNA: TGTGCCAGCAGTCCCCGAGGGGTGACAGGAATCTATGGCTACACCTTC

D: TRBD1
V: TRBV20-1
size: many
J: TRBJ2-7
CDR3: CSAKRSGGRDEQYF
DNA: TGCAGTGCGAAGAGGTCAGGGGGCAGGGACGAGCAGTACTTC

D: TRBD2
V: TRBV5-1
size: few
J: TRBJ2-7
CDR3: CASAGTSGYEQYF
DNA: TGCGCCAGCGCCGGGACTAGCGGATACGAGCAGTACTTC

D: -
V: TRBV12-3/TRBV12-4
size: many
J: TRBJ2-7
CDR3: CASSTQGRASSEQYF
DNA: TGTGCCAGCAGTACACAAGGACGGGCCTCGAGCGAGCAGTACTTC

D: -
V: TRBV12-3/TRBV12-4
size: -
J: TRBJ2-7
CDR3: CASSTGDNSYEQYF
DNA: TGTGCCAGCAGTACGGGCGATAACTCCTACGAGCAGTACTTC

D: TRBD1
V: TRBV7-2
size: -
J: TRBJ1-2
CDR3: CASSSGTVIYGYTF
DNA: TGTGCCAGCAGTTCCGGGACAGTCATATATGGCTACACCTTC

D: -
V: TRBV9
size: -
J: TRBJ1-2
CDR3: CASSLGLTGSPYGYTF
DNA: TGTGCCAGCAGCCTAGGCTTGACAGGATCCCCCTATGGCTACACCTTC

D: TRBD1
V: TRBV2
size: -
J: TRBJ1-4
CDR3: CASSFAGQEYLDHEKLFF
DNA: TGTGCCAGCAGTTTCGCCGGACAGGAATACCTGGACCACGAAAAACTGTTTTTT

D: TRBD1
V: TRBV10-3
size: -
J: TRBJ1-2
CDR3: CAISEIDRGYGYTF
DNA: TGTGCCATCAGTGAAATAGACAGGGGCTATGGCTACACCTTC

D: TRBD1
V: TRBV2
size: few
J: TRBJ1-1
CDR3: CASSELWGQLNTEAFF
DNA: TGTGCCAGCAGTGAACTGTGGGGACAGTTGAACACTGAAGCTTTCTTT

D: -
V: TRBV15
size: -
J: TRBJ1-2
CDR3: CATSSLGSAYGYTF
DNA: TGTGCCACCAGCAGCTTGGGGTCGGCCTATGGCTACACCTTC

D: TRBD1
V: TRBV29-1
size: many
J: TRBJ1-5
CDR3: CSVRGQGQPQHF
DNA: TGCAGCGTTCGGGGACAGGGCCAGCCCCAGCATTTT

D: -
V: TRBV12-3/TRBV12-4
size: -
J: TRBJ2-5
CDR3: CASSLARMGRYFGETQYF
DNA: TGTGCCAGCAGTTTAGCGCGGATGGGCAGGTATTTCGGAGAGACCCAGTACTTC

D: -
V: TRBV4-1
size: many
J: TRBJ1-2
CDR3: CASSQDWPDGYTF
DNA: TGCGCCAGCAGCCAAGATTGGCCGGATGGCTACACCTTC